This T cell receptor (beta chain) came from a study of spatial heterogeneity in lung cancer. Time point in this sample: sample taken at primary tumor resection. This clonotype was observed at least ten times. TCRdb reanalysed the 5' RACE reads using MiXCR and keeps one entry per CDR3 protein. The sample has about 39,000 distinct CDR3 sequences, approximately 3.1% seen once; the top ten hold around 34%. The starting material was normal lung tissue next to the tumor, obtained at surgery. The sequence came from a male donor with early-stage non-small cell lung cancer.

CDR3 residues: CASSDFNLGNTIYF. The DNA of the CDR3 is TGTGCCAGCAGTGATTTCAACTTAGGAAACACCATATATTTT. The rearrangement links TRBV6-1 to TRBJ1-3; D not resolved. Trimming shortened V by 3 bases and J by 4 bases, and 10 bases separated the two germline ends. Germline lookup yields CDR1 MNHNS and CDR2 SASEGT. This CDR3 contains 14 residues.